The 9 T cell receptor beta chains below were found in one sample sequenced in a study of blood T cell repertoires in COVID-19. Measured with immunoSEQ multiplex PCR; TCRdb has only the in-frame clones, and not every one. Of a few hundred thousand clones in the sample, about 85% were seen once. Input material: peripheral blood. The receptor set was obtained from a man aged 50 to 59 who had recovered from COVID-19.

The chain couples TRBV19 to TRBJ1-5; D not certain. CDR1 LNHDA and CDR2 SQIVND come from the germline V gene (reference sequence). CDR3 length: 12 amino acids. V was cut by 5 bases and J by 4 bases, with 6 bases left in between. CDR3 DNA: TGTGCCAGTAGTTCTTATAATCAGCCCCAGCATTTT. Encoded protein: CASSSYNQPQHF.

The J gene is TRBJ2-3, the V gene TRBV11-3; 12 bases are a match to TRBD2. V lost 5 bases, J lost 6 bases, and 12 bases stayed unmatched. Germline CDR1 reads SGHNT; CDR2 reads YENEEA. This CDR3 comprises 17 residues. The CDR3 DNA is TGTGCCAGCAGCCCAGGCACGACTAGCGGGAGTCCCGATACGCAGTATTTT. Translated: CASSPGTTSGSPDTQYF. Supplemented by reference TRBV11-3 and TRBJ2-3, the full variable domain reads EAGVVQSPRYKIIEKKQPVAFWCNPISGHNTLYWYLQNLGQGPELLIRYENEEAVDDSQLPKDRFSAERLKGVDSTLKIQPAELGDSAVYLCASSPGTTSGSPDTQYFGPGTRLTVL.

The chain employs TRBV7-9 and TRBJ2-7, with TRBD1 as a possible D gene (6 bases). The CDR3 loop spans 12 amino acids. From germline, CDR1 is SEHNR and CDR2 FQNEAQ (reference sequence). The germline V and J ends were trimmed by 5 bases and 4 bases, with 9 bases remaining between them. CDR3 sequence (DNA): TGTGCCAGCAGCATACAGGGTTACGAGCAGTACTTC. As protein: CASSIQGYEQYF.

This sequence joins TRBV5-1 and TRBJ2-2; 11 nucleotides line up with TRBD1. This CDR3 contains 16 residues. CDR1 and CDR2 from the germline V gene are SGHRS and YFSETQ. The ends lost 4 bases at V and 3 bases at J; junction bases unmatched: 5. In DNA form, the CDR3 reads TGCGCCAGCAGCCAAAGGACAGGGGGCGACACCGGGGAGCTGTTTTTT. Residues: CASSQRTGGDTGELFF.

The rearrangement uses TRBV6-5 and TRBJ2-5; D remains ambiguous. Germline CDR1 MNHEY, CDR2 SVGAGI. Trimming took off 0 bases at V and 4 bases at J, with 15 bases between the two ends. The CDR3 consists of 16 residues. The CDR3 bases are TGTGCCAGCAGTTACTCCGTAACAGTTCTTCGAGAGACCCAGTACTTC. It is translated as CASSYSVTVLRETQYF.

J is TRBJ2-3 and V is TRBV10-2; 7 bases are a match to TRBD2. The CDR3 is made up of 15 amino acids. Per germline, CDR1 WSHSY and CDR2 SAAADI. Trimming took 3 bases from V and 3 from J; bases not matched to a gene: 6. For the CDR3, the DNA is TGCGCCAGCAGTGAACGGGGGAGGGTAACAGATACGCAGTATTTT. This gives the protein CASSERGRVTDTQYF.

This clone was detected only a few times. The gene calls are TRBV7-9 and TRBJ2-1; D remains unclear. CDR1 is SEHNR, CDR2 FQNEAQ, per germline (reference sequence). V lost 4 bases and J 7 bases, leaving 8 bases between the germline ends. The CDR3 sequence is 12 residues long. The CDR3 region has the DNA TGTGCCAGCAGCTACTCGGAGAATGAGCAGTTCTTC. Its translation: CASSYSENEQFF.

This chain connects TRBV24-1 to TRBJ2-6; 7 bases are shared with TRBD1. This CDR3 region has 18 residues. Germline V CDR1 and CDR2: KGHDR, SFDVKD. J lost 1 base, V lost 2 bases, and 7 bases had no gene match. CDR3 DNA: TGTGCCACCAGTGATTCCCGGGACAGCTATTCTGGGGCCAACGTCCTGACTTTC. It encodes CATSDSRDSYSGANVLTF.

The gene calls are TRBV18 and TRBJ1-2, with TRBD1 matching over 7 bases. Germline V gene sequence: CDR1 KGHSH, CDR2 LQKENI. This CDR3 has 14 amino acids. Trimming removed 2 bases from V and 3 bases from J; junction bases left unmatched: 3. Here the CDR3 reads CASSPYRGDYGYTF. The CDR3 nucleotides are TGTGCCAGCTCACCATACAGGGGAGACTATGGCTACACCTTC. The full variable domain, with the rest looked up from reference TRBV18 and TRBJ1-2, is NAGVMQNPRHLVRRRGQEARLRCSPMKGHSHVYWYRQLPEEGLKFMVYLQKENIIDESGMPKERFSAEFPKEGPSILRIQQVVRGDSAAYFCASSPYRGDYGYTFGSGTRLTVV.